This T cell receptor (beta chain) stems from a study of blood T cell repertoires in COVID-19. Study information: Spain, Italy and the United States supplied samples that represented acute and convalescent COVID-19. Sample material is recorded as cDNA or gDNA derived from T cells, B-cell-depleted T cells, or PBMCs.

Germline V gene data show CDR1 as MDHEN and CDR2 as SYDVKM. The junction had 5 bases not matched to a gene; V was cut back by 6 bases and J by 7 bases. This CDR3 comprises 14 residues. This clone was detected only once. Authors' methods: How many nucleated cells were present was estimated from reference gene primer amplification. Method: immunoSEQ multiplex PCR; TCRdb's copy keeps in-frame clones and lacks some. V and J calls and clone size come straight from that table; D and trimming were deduced from the DNA. The table has some 120,000 clones, approximately 80% seen once. The sequence was obtained from a man aged 40-50 years with active or convalescent COVID-19. The J gene is TRBJ1-6, the V gene TRBV28, with 8 bases identical to TRBD1. Material: peripheral blood. In DNA, the CDR3 is TGTGCCAGCAGCTGGACAGGGACCAATTCACCCCTCCACTTT. Translation gives CASSWTGTNSPLHF.